This entry features one T cell receptor beta chain sequence. This clone turned up a few times. Its antigen is currently not known. No base qualities exist here, and no much larger clone lies one base off it. This specimen comes from a study of cytomegalovirus exposure and HLA in healthy donors (dated by TCRdb to about 2017). Context from the whole study: In an earlier analysis of some 550 of the donors, approximately 260 Gb of sequence data and 117 million unique TCR beta sequences from 150 million to 200 million T cells were reported. Using immunosequencing, the study profiled T cell repertoires from 500 to 800 subjects and related those repertoires to cytomegalovirus serostatus. Several DR-DQ haplotypes were treated as single units for association and clustering because of strong linkage in the cohort. Rather than drawing on any new phenotypic data, the later analysis identified candidate immune exposures from TCR beta sequences and the way those sequences occurred across donors. On average, approximately 250,000 unique TCR beta nucleotide sequences were sequenced per donor among 398 genotyped donors of the cohort, with roughly 18% of those sequences being non-productive. HLA typing included class I and class II loci at four-digit resolution. About 300 gigabases of sequencing data and tens of millions of unique TCR sequences were included in an early release covering several hundred HLA-typed donors. A separate validation cohort of approximately 120 different subjects was used in addition to the roughly 720-subject first cohort. The number of donors typed differed by locus, with roughly 629-640 for A, B, C, DRB1 and DQB1, more than 500 for DQA1, over 600 for DPA1, and some 440 for DPB1. Of the roughly 410 genotyped donors, 81% were placed in the genetic ancestry cluster associated with self-reported Caucasian donors. High-throughput TCR immunosequencing, statistical association of individual TCRs with disease status, and machine learning were combined to predict cytomegalovirus infection status. Alongside the repertoire data, information on donor age, sex, ethnicity and CMV serostatus was compiled. A later genetic analysis used genome-wide SNP genotypes for about 60% of the roughly 700 donors, treating that subset as a discovery cohort. In a later analysis, previously published TCR beta repertoires from 550 to 700 donors were re-analyzed and high-resolution HLA genotyping was added so that TCR occurrence patterns could be studied. All discovery cohort repertoires had been generated on a single sequencing platform. An earlier analysis of around 640 of the donors used high-throughput TCR beta sequencing to judge whether each TCR beta V gene segment behaved as functional or pseudogenic. The study was designed to test whether signatures of past pathogen exposure could be identified by cataloging public T cell receptors. Study-level results and caveats: In an earlier analysis of 500 to 650 of the donors, most TCR beta V segments appeared in productive rearrangements about 87% or about 30% of the time, broadly matching IMGT annotations. A later genetic analysis reported fewer N-insertions in productive TCRs among donors in an Asian-associated ancestry cluster than the roughly 700-donor mean. When HLA alleles, especially DR and DQ, strongly co-occurred, attributing TCR associations to individual alleles was difficult. CMV serostatus was the only immune exposure information available for the cohort. The presence/absence analyses assumed that sequencing depth was roughly uniform across donors, and that assumption may not be true. A later analysis associated 16,951 TCR beta sequences with specific HLA alleles at a false discovery rate of 0.05. In a later analysis, the rate of TCR association differed among HLA loci, with DRB1 alleles having the most associated TCRs and HLA-C alleles having the fewest. A further reported finding was that TCR beta sequences accurately predicted the HLA-A and HLA-B alleles for most subjects in the first cohort. Because HLA typing was unavailable for some donors at each locus, only the typed subset was used in association tests. Because counts were too low, roughly 17 rarely observed V segments, including chromosome 9 orphons, were left out of the earlier analysis of 500 to 750 of the donors. Correlated functional status among segregating V segments might be attributable to linkage disequilibrium, but an unknown experimental factor could not be ruled out. The classifier was reported to diagnose cytomegalovirus status with high specificity and sensitivity in both the original and validation cohorts. In vitro tests confirmed that a few of the cytomegalovirus-associated TCR beta chains recognize cytomegalovirus antigens. Because the 87-base-pair reads could not distinguish some IMGT-functional V segments, including TRBV6-2 and TRBV6-3, those segments were excluded. It was suggested by the authors that the approach could potentially be generalized to other disease states and immunological phenotypes. Most TCR sequences were seen in very few donors, while some public TCRs were found in many individuals. A group of highly shared sequence variants was considered likely to be a technical artifact of the sequencing pipeline. In a later analysis, most CMV-associated TCR beta chains were found to appear HLA-restricted, with HLA associations seemingly driven largely by CMV exposure. A later analysis reported that several top co-occurrence clusters appeared linked to parvovirus B19, influenza, CMV and Epstein-Barr virus. In this cohort, only TCR beta chains were sequenced, and detectable features were limited by the absence of alpha or paired-chain data. An association between a missense DCLRE1C variant and V-gene and J-gene trimming of TCR beta chains was found in a later genetic analysis and replicated in an independent cohort. In a later analysis, HLA-associated TCR beta chains showed more clonal expansion and lower generation probabilities than non-associated chains that were equally common. The study listed 150 to 200 TCR beta chains as associated with cytomegalovirus.

The cohort comprised around 690 healthy bone marrow donors. At the time of sampling, all cohort members were nominally healthy, though unrecorded immune exposures were likely present. The donor was CMV seronegative and was included in the group of under 450 seronegative cohort members. Each donor provided a peripheral blood sample, and peripheral blood mononuclear cells were used for TCR beta sequencing. Genomic DNA was extracted from the blood cell samples with the Qiagen DNeasy Blood Extraction Kit. V is cut by 7 bases and J by 4 bases, and the space between the germline ends is 7 bases. CDR1 and CDR2 are drawn from the germline V gene (reference sequence): DFQATT, SNEGSKA. The CDR3 runs 10 amino acids, cysteine and phenylalanine included. Only CDR3 DNA remains: 30 bases, in frame from the first base. Libraries came from the immunoSEQ multiplex PCR assay. The multiplex PCR relied on a mix of 60 forward primers for TCR Vbeta segments and 13 reverse primers for TCR Jbeta segments. The CDR3 region of rearranged TCR beta genes was amplified from genomic DNA by a multiplex PCR assay. Amplified TCR beta libraries were sequenced as 87-base-pair reads on the Illumina HiSeq System. For the original study's pipeline: A later analysis tallied 80 million to 95 million unique TCR beta chains across the 666 repertoires, and around 12 million of those chains were shared by two or more donors. Raw reads were error-corrected and collapsed into unique sequences by a nearest-neighbor algorithm in which closely related sequences were merged to remove PCR and sequencing errors. Alignment of CDR3 sequences to IMGT reference sequences was used to assign V, D and J gene segments. For a sequence to be retained, a match of at least six nucleotides was required to both a V gene segment and a J gene segment. A rearrangement counted as productive if the CDR3 had no stop codons and remained in frame with V and J, and every other rearrangement counted as non-productive. Following IMGT convention, CDR3 was defined as the stretch from the second conserved V-encoded cysteine up to the conserved J-encoded phenylalanine. In an earlier analysis of more than 550 of the donors, sequences lacking an unambiguous match to a single V gene segment were excluded. An earlier analysis of about 600 of the donors called V segments functional above 56.7% productive rearrangements and segregating when the between-donor standard deviation exceeded 5%. To diagnose cytomegalovirus status from the catalog of TCR beta chain sequences, a statistical classification framework was built. A later analysis assigned V and J genes by comparing TCR nucleotide sequences with IMGT/GENE-DB human TR gene sequences. The TCRdist pipeline was used in a later analysis to assign CDR3 sequences and most-parsimonious VDJ recombination scenarios. A later analysis defined each TCR beta chain by its CDR3 amino acid sequence plus V-gene family, and excluded reads lacking a unique V-gene family. As a way to deal with suspected cross-contamination and a sequencing artifact, a later analysis dropped more than 500 nucleotide sequences that were highly shared and had low generation probability. In a later analysis, a clonal expansion index for each public chain was calculated from normalized within-repertoire ranks of inferred template counts. A later analysis computed generation probabilities with a VDJ recombination model fitted to out-of-frame rearrangements, and checked the results against IGoR. In a later analysis, hypergeometric tests were used to score TCR-TCR, TCR-HLA and TCR-CMV co-occurrence, with a repertoire-size bias correction applied to TCR pairs. A later analysis estimated false discovery rates by permuting HLA or CMV assignments 20 times. In a later analysis, co-occurring TCRs were grouped using DBSCAN, with TCRdist sequence similarity added in when clustering inside HLA-allele-positive subsets. For co-occurrence clustering, repertoires with fewer than 30,000 or more than 120,000 public chains were excluded, along with about five repertoires with anomalous nucleotide sharing. Not all clones reach the TCRdb copy of this immuneACCESS table, which keeps in-frame sequences only. Checked studies attribute under half of the gap to unresolved V genes and leave the rest unexplained. V and J calls and clone size follow that table, whereas D and trimming were derived from the DNA. The sample table records about 160,000 clones; approximately 79% of these occur just once. The ten largest clonotypes hold 2% to 2.5% of the sample.

Sequenced input: PBMCs. This receptor was taken from a man aged 40-49 years in good health and CMV-seronegative. Recombination joined TRBV20-1 with TRBJ2-5, and perhaps TRBD1 as D gene, on 6 matching bases. The CDR3 corresponds to CSGGPETQYF. The nucleotides read TGCAGTGGGGGGCCAGAGACCCAGTACTTC.